This T cell receptor beta chain was observed in a study of early T cells in non-severe SARS-CoV-2 infection. CDR1 SGHAT and CDR2 FQNNGV come from the germline V gene. V lost 5 bases to trimming and J lost 5 bases; unmatched junction nucleotides: 4. This CDR3 has 14 residues. The TCR library protocol attached unique molecular identifiers to the individual cDNA molecules. Via MiXCR, TCRdb re-called the 5' RACE reads, giving one row per CDR3 protein. This table has 68,000 or so distinct CDR3 sequences, 10% to 15% appearing once. The sample holds a few counts of this clonotype. This clonotype originated in an adult who was a healthcare worker with PCR-confirmed SARS-CoV-2 infection or an uninfected control (not recorded which). Sequenced sample: whole blood. The genes are TRBV11-2 and TRBJ2-3, with 10 bases that match TRBD1. The CDR3 reads CASSKRTGGDTQYF. The CDR3 coding sequence is TGTGCCAGCAGCAAAAGGACAGGGGGAGATACGCAGTATTTT.